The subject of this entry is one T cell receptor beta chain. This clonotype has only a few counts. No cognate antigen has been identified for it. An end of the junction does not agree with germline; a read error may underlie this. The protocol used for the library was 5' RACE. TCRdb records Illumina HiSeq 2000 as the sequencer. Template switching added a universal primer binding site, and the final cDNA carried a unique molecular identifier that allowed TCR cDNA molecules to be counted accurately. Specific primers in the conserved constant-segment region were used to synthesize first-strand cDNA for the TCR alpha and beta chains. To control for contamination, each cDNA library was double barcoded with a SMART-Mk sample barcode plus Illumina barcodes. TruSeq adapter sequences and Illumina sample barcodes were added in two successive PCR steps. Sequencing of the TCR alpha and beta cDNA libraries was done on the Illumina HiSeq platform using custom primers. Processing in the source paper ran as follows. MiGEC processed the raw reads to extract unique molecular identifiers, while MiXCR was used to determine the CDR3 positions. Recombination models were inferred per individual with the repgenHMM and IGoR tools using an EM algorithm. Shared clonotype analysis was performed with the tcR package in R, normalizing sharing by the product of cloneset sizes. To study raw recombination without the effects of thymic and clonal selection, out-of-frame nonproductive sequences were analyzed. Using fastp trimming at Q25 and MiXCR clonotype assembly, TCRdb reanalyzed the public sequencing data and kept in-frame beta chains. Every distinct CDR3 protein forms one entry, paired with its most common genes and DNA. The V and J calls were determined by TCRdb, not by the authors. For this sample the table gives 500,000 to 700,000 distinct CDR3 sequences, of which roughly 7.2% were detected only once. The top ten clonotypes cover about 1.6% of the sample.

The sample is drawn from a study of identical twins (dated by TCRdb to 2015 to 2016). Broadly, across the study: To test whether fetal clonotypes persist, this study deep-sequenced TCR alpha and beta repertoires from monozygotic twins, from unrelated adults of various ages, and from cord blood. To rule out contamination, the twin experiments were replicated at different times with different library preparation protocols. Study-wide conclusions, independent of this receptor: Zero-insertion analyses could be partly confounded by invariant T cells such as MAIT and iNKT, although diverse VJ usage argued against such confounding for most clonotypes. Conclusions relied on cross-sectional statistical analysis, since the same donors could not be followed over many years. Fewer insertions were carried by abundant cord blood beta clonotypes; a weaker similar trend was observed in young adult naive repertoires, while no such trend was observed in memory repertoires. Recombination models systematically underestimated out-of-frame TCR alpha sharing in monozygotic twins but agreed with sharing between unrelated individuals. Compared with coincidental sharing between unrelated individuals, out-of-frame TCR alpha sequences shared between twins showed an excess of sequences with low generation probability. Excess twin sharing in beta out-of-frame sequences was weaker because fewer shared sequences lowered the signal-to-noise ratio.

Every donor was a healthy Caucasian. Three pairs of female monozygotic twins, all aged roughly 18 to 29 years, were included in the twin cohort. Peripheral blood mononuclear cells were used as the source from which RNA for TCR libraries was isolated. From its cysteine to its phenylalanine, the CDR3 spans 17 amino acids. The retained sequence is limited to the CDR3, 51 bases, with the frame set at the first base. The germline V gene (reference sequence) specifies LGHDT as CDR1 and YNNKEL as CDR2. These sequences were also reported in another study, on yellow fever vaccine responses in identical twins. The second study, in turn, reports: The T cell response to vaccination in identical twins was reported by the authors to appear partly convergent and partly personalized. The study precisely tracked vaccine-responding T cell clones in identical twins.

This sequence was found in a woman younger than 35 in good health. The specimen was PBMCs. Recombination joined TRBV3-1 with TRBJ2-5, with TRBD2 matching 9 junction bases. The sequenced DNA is TGTGCCTGCAGCCAAGCTGTGTCTAGCGGGATCGGGGAGACCCAGTACTTC. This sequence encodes CACSQAVSSGIGETQYF.